This entry is about one TCR beta chain. V lost 0 bases and J 2 bases, leaving 17 bases between the germline ends. Germline loops: CDR1 SGHVS, CDR2 FQNEAQ. This CDR3 has 17 amino acids. The record originates from a study of blood T cell repertoires in COVID-19. Data came from immunoSEQ multiplex PCR; TCRdb stores just in-frame clones and leaves some out. The profile shows almost 250,000 clones, around 89% of them singletons. Participants spanned ages about 18 to 100 years and resided in roughly 22 US areas. Which cohort a participant joined came from the clinical history participants gave. In Cohort 3, a recovered donor had either two negative PCRs, clearance, or symptom resolution.

This clonotype was sampled from a woman aged 30 to 39 who had recovered from COVID-19. The chain has TRBV7-8 and TRBJ2-7; D is undetermined. The specimen sequenced was PBMCs or T cells enriched from blood (not recorded which). In DNA, the CDR3 is TGTGCCAGCAGCTTAGCCGCTCTTGGAGCCTCCACCTACGAGCAGTACTTC. Protein product: CASSLAALGASTYEQYF. Full variable domain (remainder filled in from reference TRBV7-8 and TRBJ2-7): GAGVSQSPRYKVAKRGQDVALRCDPISGHVSLFWYQQALGQGPEFLTYFQNEAQLDKSGLPSDRFFAERPEGSVSTLKIQRTQQEDSAVYLCASSLAALGASTYEQYFGPGTRLTVT.